This entry concerns a single T cell receptor beta chain. Its matching antigen is unknown. Looked up from germline, CDR1 is MDHEN and CDR2 is SYDVKM. The CDR3 totals 17 residues. Each sample yielded at least 5.5 micrograms of PBMC total RNA. This entry is derived from a study of blood T cells in healthy people across ages. Study-level information: Capture via template switching afforded approximately one barcoded beta molecule per two T cells.

Study results and caveats: The recorded TCR beta diversity per million T cells decreased in a roughly linear manner with age.

Combining a sample-barcoded 5' primer with a J-beta primer mix, a second PCR ran for roughly 7 to 11 cycles. Through a template-switch adaptor with 12 random nucleotides, each cDNA molecule received a tag. TCRdb called the 5' RACE reads again in MiXCR, with one record for every CDR3 protein. Found here are about a million distinct CDR3 sequences, roughly 47% of them singletons; the top ten hold about 21%. Sequenced input: blood. This chain uses TRBV28 with TRBJ2-4; 7 bases line up with TRBD2. Judging by the DNA end, TRBJ2-7 fits better; the J call may be wrong. The clonotype was recovered from a woman aged 60-70 years in good health. The chain's CDR3 is CASHGLVTPRRVGEQYF. CDR3 DNA sequence: TGTGCCAGCCATGGACTAGTGACGCCTAGAAGGGTGGGCGAGCAGTACTTC.